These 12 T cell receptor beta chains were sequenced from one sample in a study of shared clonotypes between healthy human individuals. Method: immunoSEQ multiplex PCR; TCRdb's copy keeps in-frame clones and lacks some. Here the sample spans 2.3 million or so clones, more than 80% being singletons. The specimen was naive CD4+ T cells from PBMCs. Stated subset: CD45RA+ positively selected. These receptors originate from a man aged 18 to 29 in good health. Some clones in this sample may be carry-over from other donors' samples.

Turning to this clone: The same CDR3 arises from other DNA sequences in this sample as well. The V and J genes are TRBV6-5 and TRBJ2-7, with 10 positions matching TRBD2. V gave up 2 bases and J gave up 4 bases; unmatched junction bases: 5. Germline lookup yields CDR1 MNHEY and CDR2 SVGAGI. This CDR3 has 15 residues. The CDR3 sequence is CASSYRLAGGYEQYF. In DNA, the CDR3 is TGTGCCAGCAGTTACCGACTAGCGGGCGGTTACGAGCAGTACTTC.

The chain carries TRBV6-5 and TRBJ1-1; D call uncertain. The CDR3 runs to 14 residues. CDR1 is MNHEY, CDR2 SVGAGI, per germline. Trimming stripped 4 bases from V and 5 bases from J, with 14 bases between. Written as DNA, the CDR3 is TGTGCCAGCAGTTTTCAAACCGACATGACTGAAGCTTTCTTT. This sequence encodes CASSFQTDMTEAFF.

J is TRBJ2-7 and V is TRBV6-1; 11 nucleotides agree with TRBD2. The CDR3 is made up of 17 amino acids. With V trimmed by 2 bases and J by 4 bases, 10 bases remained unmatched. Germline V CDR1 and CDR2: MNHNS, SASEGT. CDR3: CASSEHVGLAGGYEQYF. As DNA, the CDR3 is TGTGCCAGCAGTGAACATGTGGGGCTAGCGGGAGGTTACGAGCAGTACTTC.

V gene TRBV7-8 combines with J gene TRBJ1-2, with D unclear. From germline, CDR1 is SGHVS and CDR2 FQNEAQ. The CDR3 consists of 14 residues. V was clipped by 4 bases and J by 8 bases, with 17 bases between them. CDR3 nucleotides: TGTGCCAGCAGCTCTCTAGACCGGGTGGACGGCTACACCTTC. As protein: CASSSLDRVDGYTF.

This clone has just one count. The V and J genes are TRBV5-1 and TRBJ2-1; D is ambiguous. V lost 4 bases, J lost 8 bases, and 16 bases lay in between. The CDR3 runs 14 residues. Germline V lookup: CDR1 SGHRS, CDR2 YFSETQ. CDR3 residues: CASSPEPPPDEQFF. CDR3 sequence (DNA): TGCGCCAGCAGCCCCGAGCCCCCGCCCGATGAGCAGTTCTTC.

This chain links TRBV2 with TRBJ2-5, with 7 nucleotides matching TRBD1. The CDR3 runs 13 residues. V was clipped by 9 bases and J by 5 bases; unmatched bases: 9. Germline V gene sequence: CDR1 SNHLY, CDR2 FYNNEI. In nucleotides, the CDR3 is TGTGCCAGGTCGGACAGGTCAAGGGAGACCCAGTACTTC. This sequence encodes CARSDRSRETQYF.

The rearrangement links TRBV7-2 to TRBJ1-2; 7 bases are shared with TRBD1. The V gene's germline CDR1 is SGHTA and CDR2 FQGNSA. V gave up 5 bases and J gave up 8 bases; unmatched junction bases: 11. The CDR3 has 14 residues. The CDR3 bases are TGTGCCAGCAGCGATACAGGGGTAATGCAGGGCTACACCTTC. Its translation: CASSDTGVMQGYTF. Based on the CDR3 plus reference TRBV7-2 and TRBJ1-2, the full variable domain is GAGVSQSPSNKVTEKGKDVELRCDPISGHTALYWYRQSLGQGLEFLIYFQGNSAPDKSGLPSDRFSAERTGGSVSTLTIQRTQQEDSAVYLCASSDTGVMQGYTFGSGTRLTVV.

The CDR3 DNA sequence: TGTGCCAGCAGTGAAGACCTTGCCGGGACAGGGTTTAGGCTAGGAGGGGTAGATACGCAGTATTTT. This gives the protein CASSEDLAGTGFRLGGVDTQYF. The chain combines TRBV2 with TRBJ2-3; 9 positions match TRBD1. Trimming removed 1 base from V and 5 bases from J; junction bases left unmatched: 25. CDR3 length: 22 amino acids. Germline CDR1 SNHLY, CDR2 FYNNEI.

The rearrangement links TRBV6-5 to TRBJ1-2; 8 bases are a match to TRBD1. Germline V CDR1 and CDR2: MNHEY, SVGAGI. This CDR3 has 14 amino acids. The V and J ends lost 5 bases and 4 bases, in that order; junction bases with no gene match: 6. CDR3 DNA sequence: TGTGCCAGCAGTCAAACAGGGACAGGCTATGGCTACACCTTC. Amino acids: CASSQTGTGYGYTF.

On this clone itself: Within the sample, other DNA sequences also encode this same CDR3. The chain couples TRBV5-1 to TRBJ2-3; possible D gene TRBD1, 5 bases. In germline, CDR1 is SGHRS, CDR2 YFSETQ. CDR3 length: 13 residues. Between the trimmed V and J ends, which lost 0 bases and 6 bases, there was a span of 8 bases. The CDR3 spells CASSLVGRDTQYF. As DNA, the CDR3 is TGCGCCAGCAGCTTGGTGGGGCGGGATACGCAGTATTTT.

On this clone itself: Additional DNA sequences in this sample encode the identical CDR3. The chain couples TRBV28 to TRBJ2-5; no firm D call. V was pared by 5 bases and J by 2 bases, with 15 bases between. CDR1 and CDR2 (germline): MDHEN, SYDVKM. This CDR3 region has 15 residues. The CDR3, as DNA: TGTGCCAGCAGTCCCCGAGGAACAGTTCAAGAGACCCAGTACTTC. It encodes CASSPRGTVQETQYF. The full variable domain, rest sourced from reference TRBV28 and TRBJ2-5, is DVKVTQSSRYLVKRTGEKVFLECVQDMDHENMFWYRQDPGLGLRLIYFSYDVKMKEKGDIPEGYSVSREKKERFSLILESASTNQTSMYLCASSPRGTVQETQYFGPGTRLLVL.

The CDR3 DNA reads TGTGCCAGCATTAAACTTCCCGCCGGGGAGCTGTTTTTT. It codes for CASIKLPAGELFF. The chain couples TRBV2 to TRBJ2-2; D remains unclear. With 7 bases removed from V and 6 bases from J, the gap between germline ends came to 12 bases. Germline CDR1 SNHLY, CDR2 FYNNEI. CDR3 length: 13 amino acids.